This T cell receptor beta chain was sequenced during a study of identical twins. This clonotype appeared many times. Germline V gives CDR1 ENHRY, CDR2 SYGVKD. Trimming removed 4 bases at V and 4 bases at J, with 10 bases between. This CDR3 is 13 amino acids long. MiXCR, run by TCRdb on the 5' RACE reads, gives a single entry per CDR3 protein. Here the sample spans 1.5 million to 2 million distinct CDR3 sequences, 32% being singletons. The sequencing input was cord blood. This sequence joins TRBV10-3 and TRBJ2-5; D perhaps matches TRBD1 (5 bases). This TCR came from a newborn girl in good health. The CDR3 loop is CAISGWQGETQYF. As DNA, the CDR3 is TGTGCCATCAGTGGTTGGCAGGGAGAGACCCAGTACTTC.